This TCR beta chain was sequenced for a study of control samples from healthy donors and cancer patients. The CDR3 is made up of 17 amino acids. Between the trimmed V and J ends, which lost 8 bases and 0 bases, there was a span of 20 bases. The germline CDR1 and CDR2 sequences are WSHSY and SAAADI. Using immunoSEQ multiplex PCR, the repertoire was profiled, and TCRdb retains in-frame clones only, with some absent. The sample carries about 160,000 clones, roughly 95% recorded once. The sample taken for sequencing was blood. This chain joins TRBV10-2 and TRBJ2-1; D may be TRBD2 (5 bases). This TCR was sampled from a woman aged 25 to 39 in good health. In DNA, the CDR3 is TGCGCCAGCTCCGAGGGTACGGGTCACCGCTCCTACAATGAGCAGTTCTTC. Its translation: CASSEGTGHRSYNEQFF.